One sample yielded the 14 T cell receptor beta chains listed below, sequenced in a study of T cell responses to AZD1222 COVID-19 vaccine. Data came from immunoSEQ multiplex PCR; TCRdb stores just in-frame clones and leaves some out. This sample has roughly 110,000 clones, with 92% found just once. Sequences were derived from peripheral blood, sampled 28 days after the second AZD1222 dose. The receptors were gathered from an adult who received the AZD1222 COVID-19 vaccine.

The V gene is TRBV29-1, the J gene TRBJ1-2, with TRBD1 as a possible D gene (6 bases). CDR1 and CDR2 from the germline V gene are SQVTM and ANQGSEA. The V and J ends lost 4 bases and 5 bases respectively, with 14 bases between them. The CDR3 length is 13 residues. CDR3 nucleotides: TGCAGCGTTGTGTCCAGGGGAGGGTATGGCTACACCTTC. Its protein is CSVVSRGGYGYTF. Looking up the rest from reference TRBV29-1 and TRBJ1-2 gives the full variable domain: SAVISQKPSRDICQRGTSLTIQCQVDSQVTMMFWYRQQPGQSLTLIATANQGSEATYESGFVIDKFPISRPNLTFSTLTVSNMSPEDSSIYLCSVVSRGGYGYTFGSGTRLTVV.

J is TRBJ1-5 and V is TRBV7-9; a weak D match, TRBD1 (6 bases). V lost 1 base to trimming and J lost 6 bases, with 13 bases between them. In germline, CDR1 is SEHNR, CDR2 FQNEAQ (reference sequence). The CDR3 spans 15 residues. The CDR3 DNA reads as TGTGCCAGCAGCTTAGGAGCCGGGGGCGGTCAGCCCCAGCATTTT. Translation: CASSLGAGGGQPQHF.

This rearrangement joins TRBV28 to TRBJ1-1, with unresolved D. The CDR3 sequence is 13 residues long. With 4 bases removed from V and 1 base from J, the gap between germline ends came to 7 bases. Germline CDR1 MDHEN, CDR2 SYDVKM. Here the CDR3 reads CASSWKANTEAFF. DNA for the CDR3: TGTGCCAGCAGTTGGAAAGCGAACACTGAAGCTTTCTTT.

In DNA, the CDR3 is TGTGCCAGCAGTTACCTCGCGAACAGCCCCTTCTACGAGCAGTACTTC. This sequence encodes CASSYLANSPFYEQYF. The chain has TRBV6-6 and TRBJ2-7, with D uncertain. CDR1 and CDR2 from the germline V gene are MNHNY and SVGAGI (reference sequence). The CDR3 spans 16 residues. V dropped 2 bases and J dropped 3 bases, with 17 bases sitting between them.

This chain links TRBV14 with TRBJ2-1; D unclear. The CDR3 extends over 15 amino acids. From germline, CDR1 is SGHDN and CDR2 FVKESK. V was pared by 1 base and J by 2 bases, with 9 bases between. DNA for the CDR3: TGTGCCAGCAGCCAAGGACCAGCAGCCTACAATGAGCAGTTCTTC. It specifies CASSQGPAAYNEQFF. Together with reference TRBV14 and TRBJ2-1, the CDR3 gives the full variable domain: EAGVTQFPSHSVIEKGQTVTLRCDPISGHDNLYWYRRVMGKEIKFLLHFVKESKQDESGMPNNRFLAERTGGTYSTLKVQPAELEDSGVYFCASSQGPAAYNEQFFGPGTRLTVL.

This chain joins TRBV30 and TRBJ1-1; D might be TRBD1 (5 bases). CDR3 length equals 14 residues. Germline V gene lookup returns CDR1 GTSNPN and CDR2 SVGIG (reference sequence). V lost 2 bases and J 5 bases, leaving 15 bases between the germline ends. The CDR3 reads CAWSSGLGGTEAFF. The CDR3 region has the DNA TGTGCCTGGAGTTCAGGCCTCGGGGGAACTGAAGCTTTCTTT.

The V gene is TRBV6-5, the J gene TRBJ1-3, with D possibly being TRBD1 (5 bases). CDR1 is MNHEY, CDR2 SVGAGI, per germline. The V end was cut by 5 bases, the J end by 0 bases, with 11 bases between. The CDR3 runs to 15 residues. The CDR3 protein is CASSPQGFSGNTIYF. CDR3 bases: TGTGCCAGCAGTCCGCAGGGCTTCTCTGGAAACACCATATATTTT.

The chain employs TRBV5-6 and TRBJ1-3; D unresolved. Germline assignment: CDR1 SGHDT and CDR2 YYEEEE. This CDR3 has 15 amino acids. The ends were cut back, 1 base at V and 5 bases at J, with 13 bases in the middle. The CDR3, as DNA: TGTGCCAGCAGCTTGTATTATGTAGGACGAAACACCATATATTTT. Its translation is CASSLYYVGRNTIYF.

V gene TRBV6-5 combines with J gene TRBJ2-7; D possibly corresponds to TRBD1 (8 bases). The germline V gene has CDR1 MNHEY and CDR2 SVGAGI. CDR3 size: 14 residues. V was trimmed by 7 bases and J by 4 bases, leaving 17 bases between them. CDR3 loop: CASTLGQGLYEQYF. In nucleotides, the CDR3 is TGTGCCAGCACCCTAGGACAGGGACTATACGAGCAGTACTTC.

The V call is TRBV7-2, the J call TRBJ2-1; TRBD1 matches 7 bases. J lost 6 bases, V lost 5 bases, and 7 bases had no gene match. Germline V lookup: CDR1 SGHTA, CDR2 FQGNSA. The CDR3 is made up of 14 amino acids. The CDR3 is CASSPDRFPNEQFF. CDR3 bases: TGTGCCAGCAGCCCGGACAGGTTCCCCAATGAGCAGTTCTTC.

The chain employs TRBV3-1 (or the pseudogene TRBV3-2) and TRBJ2-1, with D maybe TRBD2 (7 bases). The CDR3 extends over 18 amino acids. V shed 0 bases and J shed 8 bases, with 23 bases lying between them. Looked up from germline, CDR1 is LGHDT and CDR2 is YNNKEL (reference sequence). CDR3 residues: CASSQDALAGAPGDEQFF. The CDR3 coding sequence is TGTGCCAGCAGCCAAGATGCATTGGCGGGGGCCCCGGGGGATGAGCAGTTCTTC.

This chain connects TRBV3-1 (or the pseudogene TRBV3-2) to TRBJ2-2; no reliable D call. The V gene's germline CDR1 is LGHDT and CDR2 YNNKEL (reference sequence). Trimming took 4 bases from V and 7 from J, leaving 7 bases between them. The CDR3 totals 12 residues. The CDR3 DNA is TGTGCCAGCAGCCGGGGTGTCGGGGAGCTGTTTTTT. Translating it yields CASSRGVGELFF.

This chain joins TRBV6-5 and TRBJ1-1; D remains unclear. V was shortened by 2 bases and J by 4 bases, with 11 bases between the two germline ends. Per germline, CDR1 MNHEY and CDR2 SVGAGI. The CDR3 has 14 amino acids. CDR3 amino acids: CASSYGRGGTEAFF. Written as DNA, the CDR3 is TGTGCCAGCAGTTACGGGCGGGGTGGCACTGAAGCTTTCTTT.

J is TRBJ1-6 and V is TRBV6-5; 9 nucleotides agree with TRBD1. From germline, CDR1 is MNHEY and CDR2 SVGAGI. The CDR3 is 13 amino acids. V shed 6 bases, J shed 7 bases, and the junction held 1 base outside the gene matches. As DNA, the CDR3 is TGTGCCAGCAGGGGACAGGGAAATTCACCCCTCCACTTT. Translated: CASRGQGNSPLHF.